Following are 7 T cell receptor beta chains from one sample sequenced in a study of T cell changes during pregnancy in multiple sclerosis (dated by TCRdb to the late 2010s). Library creation used the immunoSEQ multiplex PCR assay. This immuneACCESS table, as held by TCRdb, lists in-frame sequences with V and J called but not all clones. Of the missing ones, under half trace to an unresolved V gene in checked studies; the others have no known cause. The sample table shows 89,000 or so clones, and approximately 91% are seen once. The ten largest clones represent around 3.3% of the sample. This specimen consisted of PBMCs, obtained in the first trimester of pregnancy. These receptors were obtained from a female donor in good health, serving as a control in a pregnancy study. Some clones in this sample may be carry-over from other donors' samples.

The chain carries TRBV5-1 and TRBJ2-1, with 10 bases lining up with TRBD2. CDR3 length: 15 residues. After removal of 4 bases from V and 4 bases from J, the junction contained 5 bases not matched to a gene. In germline, CDR1 is SGHRS, CDR2 YFSETQ. CDR3 loop: CASSPGLAEYNEQFF. The CDR3 DNA is TGCGCCAGCAGCCCTGGACTAGCGGAGTACAATGAGCAGTTCTTC.

V usage is TRBV7-3 and J usage is TRBJ2-7; D call uncertain. The CDR3 is made up of 12 amino acids. CDR1 SGHTA and CDR2 FQGTGA come from the germline V gene. The ends were cut back, 6 bases at V and 2 bases at J, with 8 bases in the middle. The CDR3 DNA sequence: TGTGCCAGCAGTTGTACAGCCTACGAGCAGTACTTC. This gives the protein CASSCTAYEQYF.

CDR3 DNA: TGTGCCAGCAGTTTAGACAGAACCCTAGTCGAGCAGTACTTC. This translates into CASSLDRTLVEQYF. This chain links TRBV28 with TRBJ2-7, with a weak D call TRBD1 (5 bases). The CDR3 has 14 amino acids. Between the trimmed V and J ends, which lost 2 bases and 6 bases, there was a span of 14 bases. The germline gives CDR1 MDHEN, CDR2 SYDVKM.

In its sample, this clone was seen once. The chain links TRBV7-8 to TRBJ1-1; the match to TRBD1 covers 7 bases. This CDR3 region has 19 residues. The V segment lost 3 bases and the J segment 1 base; nucleotides outside the gene matches: 17. The V gene's germline CDR1 is SGHVS and CDR2 FQNEAQ. CDR3: CASSFPNATGSFRNTEAFF. In DNA, the CDR3 is TGTGCCAGCAGCTTCCCCAACGCGACAGGGTCTTTTAGGAACACTGAAGCTTTCTTT.

The J gene is TRBJ1-1, the V gene TRBV5-4, with TRBD1 as a possible D gene (6 bases). This CDR3 is 14 amino acids long. Looked up from germline, CDR1 is SGHNT and CDR2 is YYREEE (reference sequence). The ends were cut back, 1 base at V and 5 bases at J, with 12 bases in the middle. The CDR3 DNA follows: TGTGCCAGCAGCTTGAGGGGGAGCGGTACTGAAGCTTTCTTT. The encoded protein is CASSLRGSGTEAFF.

V gene TRBV7-8 combines with J gene TRBJ2-3, with D tentatively TRBD2 (7 bases). With 8 bases removed from V and 4 bases from J, the gap between germline ends came to 16 bases. The CDR3 consists of 14 residues. From germline, CDR1 is SGHVS and CDR2 FQNEAQ. CDR3: CASQWGGQSDTQYF. CDR3 bases: TGTGCCAGCCAGTGGGGGGGCCAATCAGATACGCAGTATTTT.

The V gene is TRBV11-3, the J gene TRBJ2-5; the match to TRBD2 covers 8 bases. The germline V gene has CDR1 SGHNT and CDR2 YENEEA. CDR3 length: 15 amino acids. V shed 4 bases, J shed 2 bases, and the junction held 6 bases outside the gene matches. The CDR3 sequence is CASSYLAGGQETQYF. The CDR3 bases are TGTGCCAGCAGCTACCTGGCGGGGGGACAAGAGACCCAGTACTTC. Full variable domain (outside the CDR3, taken from reference TRBV11-3 and TRBJ2-5): EAGVVQSPRYKIIEKKQPVAFWCNPISGHNTLYWYLQNLGQGPELLIRYENEEAVDDSQLPKDRFSAERLKGVDSTLKIQPAELGDSAVYLCASSYLAGGQETQYFGPGTRLLVL.